A single sample is the source of the 12 T cell receptor beta chains below, sequenced in a study of Ad26.COV2.S vaccination and SARS-CoV-2 variants. Sequencing was performed with immunoSEQ multiplex PCR; in TCRdb, only in-frame clones are kept and a portion is missing. The sample includes a few hundred thousand clones, 83% seen only once; the top ten take approximately 7%. Treatment indicated: about 20 received Ad26.COV2.S at low or high dose, single or two shots; about five received placebo; per-sample allocation not given. After the first vaccine or placebo injection, samples were drawn on day 63. Sequences were derived from peripheral blood, sampled in a trial of Ad26.COV2.S vaccine versus placebo. The source of these receptors is a person aged 18 to 65 who received the Ad26.COV2.S COVID-19 vaccine or a placebo.

This clone showed up just once. The CDR3, as DNA: TGTGCCAGCAGTCCAGATTCCGGGGATTCACCCCTCCACTTT. It encodes CASSPDSGDSPLHF. The V and J genes are TRBV6-4 and TRBJ1-6; D remains ambiguous. With 5 bases removed from V and 8 bases from J, the gap between germline ends came to 13 bases. The CDR3 covers 14 residues. The germline V gene has CDR1 MRHNA and CDR2 SNTAGT.

The chain combines TRBV29-1 with TRBJ2-5, with 12 positions matching TRBD1. V gave up 7 bases and J gave up 5 bases; unmatched junction bases: 8. The CDR3 loop spans 14 amino acids. CDR1 is SQVTM and CDR2 is ANQGSEA in the germline V gene. CDR3 DNA sequence: TGCAGCGGGTACCGGGACAGGGGGCTGGAGACCCAGTACTTC. Residues: CSGYRDRGLETQYF.

V usage is TRBV4-2 and J usage is TRBJ2-5, with D tentatively TRBD2 (6 bases). V was cut by 4 bases and J by 5 bases, with 8 bases left in between. Germline CDR1 reads LGHNA; CDR2 reads YNFKEQ. The CDR3 extends over 12 amino acids. In nucleotides, the CDR3 is TGTGCCAGCAGCCGGGGGGAGGAGACCCAGTACTTC. The encoded protein is CASSRGEETQYF.

V gene TRBV15 combines with J gene TRBJ1-5; D unclear. This CDR3 has 13 amino acids. The germline CDR1 and CDR2 sequences are LNHNV and YYDKDF (reference sequence). V was clipped by 0 bases and J by 5 bases, with 5 bases between them. The CDR3 DNA reads as TGTGCCACCAGCAGAGAACGGGATCAGCCCCAGCATTTT. Its protein is CATSRERDQPQHF.

The chain couples TRBV12-3 or TRBV12-4 to TRBJ2-1; 7 bases fit TRBD2. V trimming: 2 bases; J trimming: 10 bases; junction bases outside the gene matches: 5. The CDR3 loop spans 13 amino acids. CDR3 amino acids: CASSLLQGGEQFF. The DNA for the CDR3 is TGTGCCAGCAGTTTACTGCAGGGAGGGGAGCAGTTCTTC.

V and J are TRBV19 and TRBJ2-1; D is ambiguous. V gave up 6 bases and J gave up 5 bases, with 5 bases separating them. Looked up from germline, CDR1 is LNHDA and CDR2 is SQIVND (reference sequence). The length of the CDR3 is 11 residues. CDR3 residues: CASRLNNEQFF. The CDR3 DNA follows: TGTGCCAGTAGGTTAAACAATGAGCAGTTCTTC.

The V call is TRBV6-1, the J call TRBJ2-5; no definite D call. Germline loops: CDR1 MNHNS, CDR2 SASEGT. Trimming removed 2 bases from V and 4 bases from J, with 14 bases in between. This CDR3 is built from 15 residues. The CDR3 sequence is CASSELHGLGETQYF. In nucleotides, the CDR3 is TGTGCCAGCAGTGAACTGCACGGCTTGGGAGAGACCCAGTACTTC.

The V and J genes are TRBV11-2 and TRBJ2-1, with unresolved D. The germline V gene has CDR1 SGHAT and CDR2 FQNNGV. The V end was cut by 1 base, the J end by 12 bases, with 16 bases between. This CDR3 contains 14 residues. The CDR3 region is CASSLGVPWGAQFF. The CDR3 DNA reads as TGTGCCAGCAGCTTAGGGGTACCCTGGGGTGCGCAGTTCTTC.

This sequence joins TRBV24-1 and TRBJ2-1; tentative D call: TRBD1 (5 bases). V gave up 1 base and J gave up 9 bases, with 15 bases separating them. Germline CDR1 KGHDR, CDR2 SFDVKD. This CDR3 comprises 15 residues. This CDR3 reads CATSDFYQGFGEQFF. The DNA of the CDR3 is TGTGCCACCAGTGATTTCTATCAGGGTTTCGGTGAGCAGTTCTTC.

The rearrangement uses TRBV4-1 and TRBJ2-2; D unresolved. With 0 bases removed from V and 4 bases from J, the gap between germline ends came to 6 bases. This CDR3 is built from 14 residues. Looked up from germline, CDR1 is MGHRA and CDR2 is YSYEKL. CDR3 coding DNA: TGCGCCAGCAGCCAAGATTTACCCACCGGGGAGCTGTTTTTT. Encoded protein: CASSQDLPTGELFF.

The gene calls are TRBV18 and TRBJ2-2, with 9 bases matching TRBD1. J was trimmed by 1 base and V by 3 bases; bases with no gene match: 0. Germline V gene lookup returns CDR1 KGHSH and CDR2 LQKENI. This CDR3 has 15 amino acids. CDR3 residues: CASSPGQGNTGELFF. DNA of the CDR3: TGTGCCAGCTCACCGGGACAGGGGAACACCGGGGAGCTGTTTTTT.

The gene calls are TRBV7-2 and TRBJ2-5; TRBD2 matches at 9 bases. The CDR3 runs to 15 residues. The trim removed 4 bases at V and 4 bases at J, leaving 7 bases unmatched. Germline CDR1 SGHTA, CDR2 FQGNSA. DNA for the CDR3: TGTGCCAGCAGCTCCCAAGGCGGGGGGGCAGAGACCCAGTACTTC. Translation gives CASSSQGGGAETQYF.